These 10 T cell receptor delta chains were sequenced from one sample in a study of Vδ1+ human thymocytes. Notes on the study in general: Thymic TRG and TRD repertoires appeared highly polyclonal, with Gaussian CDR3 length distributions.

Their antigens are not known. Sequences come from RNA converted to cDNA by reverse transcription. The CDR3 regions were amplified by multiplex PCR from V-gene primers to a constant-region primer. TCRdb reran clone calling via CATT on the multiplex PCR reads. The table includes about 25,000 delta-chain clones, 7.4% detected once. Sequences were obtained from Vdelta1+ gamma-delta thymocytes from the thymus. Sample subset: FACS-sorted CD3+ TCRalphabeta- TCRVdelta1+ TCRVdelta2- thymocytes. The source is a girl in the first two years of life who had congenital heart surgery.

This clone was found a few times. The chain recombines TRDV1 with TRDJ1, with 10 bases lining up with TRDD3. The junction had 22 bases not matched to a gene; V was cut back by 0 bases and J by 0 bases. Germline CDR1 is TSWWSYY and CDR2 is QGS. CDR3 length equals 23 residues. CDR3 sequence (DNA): TGTGCTCTTGGGGAACTAGGCCTTCCTCTTCAGTGGGGGATACACCGTTACACCGATAAACTCATCTTT. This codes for CALGELGLPLQWGIHRYTDKLIF.

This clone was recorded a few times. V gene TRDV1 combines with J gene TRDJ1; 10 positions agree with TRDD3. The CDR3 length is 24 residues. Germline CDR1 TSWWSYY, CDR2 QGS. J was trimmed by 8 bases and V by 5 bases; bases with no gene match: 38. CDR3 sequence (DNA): TGTGCTCTTGGGACACGCCGCTCCGACGCAGGTGATGGGGGATACCCGCTATTACCCTTCAAACTCATCTTT. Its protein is CALGTRRSDAGDGGYPLLPFKLIF.

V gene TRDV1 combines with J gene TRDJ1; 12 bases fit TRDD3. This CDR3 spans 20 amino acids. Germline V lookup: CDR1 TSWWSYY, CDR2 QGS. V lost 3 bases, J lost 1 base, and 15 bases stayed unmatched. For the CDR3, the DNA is TGTGCTCTTGGGGAGCTTCCTTTTGTCATACTGGGGGATACCACCGATAAACTCATCTTT. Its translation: CALGELPFVILGDTTDKLIF.

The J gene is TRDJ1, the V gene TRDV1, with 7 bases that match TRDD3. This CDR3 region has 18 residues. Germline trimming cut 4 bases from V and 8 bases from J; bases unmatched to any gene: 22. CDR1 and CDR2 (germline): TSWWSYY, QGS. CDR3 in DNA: TGTGCTCTTGGGGCCCATTTCCCGCCACGGGGGATGGTCGGGAAACTCATCTTT. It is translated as CALGAHFPPRGMVGKLIF.

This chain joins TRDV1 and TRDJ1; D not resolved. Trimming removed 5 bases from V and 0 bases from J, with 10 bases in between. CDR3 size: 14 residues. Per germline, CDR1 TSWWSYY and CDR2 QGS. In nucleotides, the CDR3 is TGTGCTCTTGGGTCGTACCCCTACACCGATAAACTCATCTTT. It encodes CALGSYPYTDKLIF.

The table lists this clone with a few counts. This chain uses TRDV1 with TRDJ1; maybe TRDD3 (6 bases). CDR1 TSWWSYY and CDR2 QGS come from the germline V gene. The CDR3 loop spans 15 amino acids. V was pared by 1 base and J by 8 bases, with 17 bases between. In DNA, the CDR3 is TGTGCTCTTGGGGAACCTCCGCGCACTGGGAACAAACTCATCTTT. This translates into CALGEPPRTGNKLIF.

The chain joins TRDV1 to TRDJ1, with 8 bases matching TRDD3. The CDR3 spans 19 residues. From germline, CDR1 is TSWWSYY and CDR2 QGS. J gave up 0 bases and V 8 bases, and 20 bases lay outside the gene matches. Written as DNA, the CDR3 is TGTGCTCTTTGTACTGTATTCCACGCAGTGGGGGATTACACCGATAAACTCATCTTT. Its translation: CALCTVFHAVGDYTDKLIF.

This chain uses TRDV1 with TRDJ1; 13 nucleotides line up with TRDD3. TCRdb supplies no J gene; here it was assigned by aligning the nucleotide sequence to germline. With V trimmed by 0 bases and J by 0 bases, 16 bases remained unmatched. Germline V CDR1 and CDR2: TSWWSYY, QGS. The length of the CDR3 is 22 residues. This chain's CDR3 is CALGELFPGTGGYGGYTDKLIF. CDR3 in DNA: TGTGCTCTTGGGGAACTATTCCCGGGTACTGGGGGATACGGGGGGTACACCGATAAACTCATCTTT.

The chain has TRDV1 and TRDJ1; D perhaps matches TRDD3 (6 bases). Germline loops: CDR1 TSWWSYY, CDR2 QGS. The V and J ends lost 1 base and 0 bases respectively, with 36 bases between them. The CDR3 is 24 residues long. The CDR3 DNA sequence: TGTGCTCTTGGGGAACACGGAACTGCCCACACTGGTGGGGATGATGCCCCGTACACCGATAAACTCATCTTT. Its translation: CALGEHGTAHTGGDDAPYTDKLIF.

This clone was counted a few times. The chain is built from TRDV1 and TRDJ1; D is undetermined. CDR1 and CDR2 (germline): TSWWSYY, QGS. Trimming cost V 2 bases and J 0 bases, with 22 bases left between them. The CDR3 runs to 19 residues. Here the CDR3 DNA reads TGTGCTCTTGGGGAAAAAACTCCACGGGCGGGAATGTACACCGATAAACTCATCTTT. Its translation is CALGEKTPRAGMYTDKLIF.